This entry concerns a single T cell receptor (beta chain). Its antigen is unknown. This entry comes from a study of regulatory T cells in long-lasting Graves disease. Findings and limits, study-wide: Favoring TRBV28, TRBJ1-2 and TRBJ2-5 was a feature seen in persistent disease. Newly diagnosed Graves' patients had higher TCR diversity than persistent ones.

Sample time point: persistent/refractory GD, antithyroid drugs over 5 years with positive TRAb. TCR sequences were obtained from RNA taken from PBMCs. An endocrinology department in Xi'an, China, supplied the patients. The CDR3 runs to 16 residues. The germline V and J ends were trimmed by 5 bases and 0 bases, with 16 bases remaining between them. In germline, CDR1 is MNHEY, CDR2 SMNVEV (reference sequence). In building TCR beta libraries, iRepertoire HTBI primers were used together with Arm-PCR of CDR3 regions. Each CDR3 protein is one row after TCRdb ran MiXCR on the multiplex PCR reads. In the table there are about 310,000 distinct CDR3 sequences, 20% to 25% of which are singletons.

This clonotype was sampled from a female donor with Graves disease. V is TRBV27 and J is TRBJ1-2, with a tentative D call TRBD1 (6 bases). This sample comprised peripheral blood mononuclear cells (PBMCs), obtained when the disease was refractory, from a patient treated with antithyroid drugs. The DNA of the CDR3 is TGTGCCAGCAGTAACCGGGACACCACAACTAACTATGGCTACACCTTC. Amino acid sequence: CASSNRDTTTNYGYTF.